This is a list of T cell receptor beta chains from one sample in a study of response to subunit inactivated influenza vaccine. TCRdb re-called the RT-PCR reads through MiXCR, storing one row per CDR3 protein. The data hold about 650,000 distinct CDR3 sequences, with about 14% observed a single time. Here the sequenced sample was PBMCs from blood, taken around 14 days before vaccination. All receptors derive from a man aged 50-59 years who received an inactivated influenza vaccine. Each CDR3 is given with its conserved first and last residue. The D gene is left open where the match is weak. Where a row states a size, it is once, few, many or the class of an expanded clone; other rows omit it.

clone_size d_call j_call v_call cdr3_nt cdr3_aa
few . TRBJ1-2 TRBV20-1 TGCAGTGCTAGAGATATGTCAGGGCTCACCCGCTATGGCTACACCTTC CSARDMSGLTRYGYTF
many . TRBJ2-5 TRBV24-1 TGTGCCACGGCGATGCAGGGGACCCAGTACTTC CATAMQGTQYF
many . TRBJ2-7 TRBV5-1 TGCGCCAGCAGCTTGATGTCAGACTACGAGCAGTACTTC CASSLMSDYEQYF
few . TRBJ1-4 TRBV7-9 TGTGCCAGCAGCTGGACGACAGCAACTAATGAAAAACTGTTTTTT CASSWTTATNEKLFF
. TRBD2 TRBJ2-2 TRBV12-3/TRBV12-4 TGTGCCAGCGGGGGACTACCGAACGCCGGGGAGCTGTTTTTT CASGGLPNAGELFF
. TRBD2 TRBJ2-7 TRBV7-2 TGTGCCAGCAGGCCAGGTCTAGCGGGTTACGAGCAGTACTTC CASRPGLAGYEQYF
few TRBD1 TRBJ2-1 TRBV25-1 TGTGCCAGCAGTAATACAGGGGCTAGCTCCTACAATGAGCAGTTCTTC CASSNTGASSYNEQFF
. TRBD2 TRBJ2-1 TRBV3-1 TGTGCCAGCAGCCAAGATCGGCTAGCGGGGGGGCCTAAATCCCTAAATGAGCAGTTCTTC CASSQDRLAGGPKSLNEQFF
few . TRBJ2-5 TRBV5-1 TGCGCCAGCAGCAGTGCGGGCCGCCAAGAGACCCAGTACTTC CASSSAGRQETQYF
few . TRBJ2-7 TRBV30 TGTGCCTGGAGTGTAAACTACTACGAGCAGTACTTC CAWSVNYYEQYF
many . TRBJ2-7 TRBV20-1 TGCAGTGCTAGAGATGGAGGTCAGCACTCCTACGAGCAGTACTTC CSARDGGQHSYEQYF
. TRBD2 TRBJ2-1 TRBV27 TGTGCCAGCAGTTTATCGGCCCTAGCGGCTTACAATGAGCAGTTCTTC CASSLSALAAYNEQFF
few TRBD2 TRBJ2-3 TRBV6-2/TRBV6-3 TGTGCCAGCAGTTACTCGGGCCTAGCGGTCGCCACAGATACGCAGTATTTT CASSYSGLAVATDTQYF
. . TRBJ2-5 TRBV3-1 TGTGCCAGCAGCCAAGATCTGTCTCTACAGGGAGTGACCCAGTACTTC CASSQDLSLQGVTQYF
many . TRBJ2-1 TRBV10-3 TGTGCCATCAGTGAGAGGTCGGATTTCTACAATGAGCAGTTCTTC CAISERSDFYNEQFF
few . TRBJ2-7 TRBV3-1 TGTGCCAGCAGCCAGTATGCGGGAACGGTCGACGAGCAGTACTTC CASSQYAGTVDEQYF
. TRBD2 TRBJ2-1 TRBV24-1 TGTGCCACCAGTGACACCCTCACTAGCGGGAGAATGAATGAGCAGTTCTTC CATSDTLTSGRMNEQFF
. TRBD2 TRBJ2-1 TRBV11-2 TGTGCCAGCAGTTCAGCGGGGGGGCCTTGGGATGAGCAGTTCTTC CASSSAGGPWDEQFF